A single T cell receptor beta chain is shown here with its context. This specimen comes from a study of blood T cell repertoires in COVID-19. Study-wide context: Acute-phase and convalescent COVID-19 samples originated in the United States, Italy and Spain.

Repertoires were generated with immunoSEQ multiplex PCR, while TCRdb's copy carries only in-frame clones and drops some. The sample lists 250,000 to 400,000 clones; roughly 90% were seen once. Germline lookup yields CDR1 LGHNA and CDR2 YSLEER. The CDR3 extends over 20 amino acids. V was pared by 2 bases and J by 10 bases, with 20 bases of the junction left unmatched. Individuals aged about 18 to 100 years were recruited from 24 US areas. Cohort assignment relied on participant-reported clinical history. Symptom resolution, clearance, or two negative PCRs marked donors in Cohort 3 as recovered. This sequence joins TRBV4-3 and TRBJ1-6, with 10 bases fitting TRBD1. Specimen: PBMCs or T cells enriched from blood (not recorded which). The sequence came from a man between 60 and 75 years old who had recovered from COVID-19. The CDR3 region is CASSQQVAGGDRGSWSPLHF. DNA for the CDR3: TGCGCCAGCAGCCAACAAGTTGCCGGCGGGGACAGGGGTTCCTGGTCACCCCTCCACTTT.